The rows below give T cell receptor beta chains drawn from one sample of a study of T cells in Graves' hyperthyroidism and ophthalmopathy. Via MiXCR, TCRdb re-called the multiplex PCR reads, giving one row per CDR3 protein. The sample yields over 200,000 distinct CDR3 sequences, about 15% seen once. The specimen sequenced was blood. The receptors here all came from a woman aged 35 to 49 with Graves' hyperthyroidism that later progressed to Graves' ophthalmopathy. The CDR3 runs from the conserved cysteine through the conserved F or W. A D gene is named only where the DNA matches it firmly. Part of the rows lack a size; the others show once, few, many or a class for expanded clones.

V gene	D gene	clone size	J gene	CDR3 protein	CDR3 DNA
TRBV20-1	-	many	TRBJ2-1	CSARFDPVRSSYNEQFF	TGCAGTGCTAGATTCGATCCTGTGAGAAGCTCCTACAATGAGCAGTTCTTC
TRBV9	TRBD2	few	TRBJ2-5	CASSLAGGLEGETQYF	TGTGCCAGCAGCTTAGCGGGAGGTCTTGAGGGAGAGACCCAGTACTTC
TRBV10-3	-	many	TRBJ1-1	CAISPGQNTEAFF	TGTGCCATCAGTCCCGGACAGAACACTGAAGCTTTCTTT
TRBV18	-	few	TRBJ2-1	CASSPTGGGEQFF	TGTGCCAGCTCACCAACAGGGGGAGGGGAGCAGTTCTTC
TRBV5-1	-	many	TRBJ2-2	CASSLVRRKRGPTGELFF	TGCGCCAGCAGCTTGGTCCGGCGGAAGAGGGGCCCCACCGGGGAGCTGTTTTTT
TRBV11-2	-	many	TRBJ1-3	CASSPIRRGIRNTIYF	TGTGCCAGCAGCCCGATTCGCAGAGGGATTCGAAACACCATATATTTT
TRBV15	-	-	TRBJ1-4	CATSRDQTTNEKLFF	TGTGCCACCAGCAGAGATCAAACAACTAATGAAAAACTGTTTTTT
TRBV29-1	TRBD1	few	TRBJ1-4	CSVEGSGTGGFKNEKLFF	TGCAGCGTTGAAGGATCCGGGACAGGGGGCTTCAAGAATGAAAAACTGTTTTTT
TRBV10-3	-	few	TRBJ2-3	CAISDEGRVTDTQYF	TGTGCCATCAGTGACGAGGGTAGGGTCACAGATACGCAGTATTTT
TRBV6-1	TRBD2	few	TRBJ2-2	CASSRTSGLNTGELFF	TGTGCCAGCAGTCGGACTAGCGGGTTGAACACCGGGGAGCTGTTTTTT
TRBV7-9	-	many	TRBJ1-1	CASSFKGNEAFF	TGTGCCAGCAGCTTTAAGGGTAATGAAGCTTTCTTT
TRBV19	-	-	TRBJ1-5	CASSISDRRNQPQHF	TGTGCCAGTAGTATATCCGACAGGCGCAATCAGCCCCAGCATTTT
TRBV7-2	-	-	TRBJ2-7	CASSHTEAPLEQYF	TGTGCCAGCAGCCATACAGAGGCCCCCCTCGAGCAGTACTTC
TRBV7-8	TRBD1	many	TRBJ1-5	CASSRTGGFFSPQHF	TGTGCCAGCAGCAGGACAGGGGGCTTTTTCTCGCCCCAGCATTTT
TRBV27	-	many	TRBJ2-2	CASSSYPDNTGELFF	TGTGCCAGCAGTTCTTATCCGGATAACACCGGGGAGCTGTTTTTT
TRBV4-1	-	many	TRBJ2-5	CASSQSVGETQYF	TGCGCCAGCAGCCAATCCGTCGGGGAGACCCAGTACTTC
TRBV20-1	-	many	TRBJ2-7	CSARGESSSYEQYF	TGCAGTGCTAGAGGGGAGTCTAGCTCCTACGAGCAGTACTTC
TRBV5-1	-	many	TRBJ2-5	CASSLPSSGSYQETQYF	TGCGCCAGCAGCTTGCCATCCAGCGGCAGTTATCAAGAGACCCAGTACTTC
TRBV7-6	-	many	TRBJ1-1	CASSLAFDDEAFF	TGTGCCAGCAGCTTAGCGTTTGACGATGAAGCTTTCTTT
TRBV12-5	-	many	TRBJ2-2	CASGLDEGRTSNTGELFF	TGTGCTAGTGGTTTGGACGAAGGACGGACCTCGAACACCGGGGAGCTGTTTTTT